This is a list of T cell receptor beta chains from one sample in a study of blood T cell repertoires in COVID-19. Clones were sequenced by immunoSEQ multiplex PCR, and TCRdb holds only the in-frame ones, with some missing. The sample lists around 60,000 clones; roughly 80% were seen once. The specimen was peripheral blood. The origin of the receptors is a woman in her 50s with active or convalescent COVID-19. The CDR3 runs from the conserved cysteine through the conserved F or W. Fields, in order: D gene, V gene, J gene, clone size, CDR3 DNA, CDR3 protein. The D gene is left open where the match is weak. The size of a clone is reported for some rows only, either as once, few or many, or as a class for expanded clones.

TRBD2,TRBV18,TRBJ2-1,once,TGTGCCAGCTCACGACCGGGAGGGGACCACAATGAGCAGTTCTTC,CASSRPGGDHNEQFF
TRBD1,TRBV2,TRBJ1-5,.,TGTGCCAGCAGCCCCGGGACAGGGATCAATCAGCCCCAGCATTTT,CASSPGTGINQPQHF
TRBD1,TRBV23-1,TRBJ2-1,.,TGCGCCAGCAGTCAATCCGCGGGACAGGGTTCCTACAATGAGCAGTTCTTC,CASSQSAGQGSYNEQFF
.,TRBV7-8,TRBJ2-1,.,TGTGCCAGCAGCTTAAGAAGCGTGAGGGAACACGGCTACAATGAGCAGTTCTTC,CASSLRSVREHGYNEQFF
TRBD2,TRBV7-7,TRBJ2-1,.,TGTGCCAGCAGCTTAGGACGGGAGGGCCAGGAGCAGTTCTTC,CASSLGREGQEQFF
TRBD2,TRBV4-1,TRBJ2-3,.,TGCGCCAGCAGCCAAGATCGGGCGGCGGGCGGGAGGGATACGCAGTATTTT,CASSQDRAAGGRDTQYF
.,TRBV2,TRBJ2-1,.,TGTGCCAGCAGTGAACGGGGGAGCAGGGATGAGCAGTTCTTC,CASSERGSRDEQFF
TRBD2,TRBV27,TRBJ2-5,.,TGTGCCAGCAGTTTATTCAACGGGACTAGCGGGAGACGGGAGACCCAGTACTTC,CASSLFNGTSGRRETQYF
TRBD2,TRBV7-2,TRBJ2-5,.,TGTGCCAGCAGCTTAGTTCTAGCGGGAGGGGGTGAGACCCAGTACTTC,CASSLVLAGGGETQYF
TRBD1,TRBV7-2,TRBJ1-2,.,TGTGCCAGCAGCTTCGACAGGGTTGGCTACACCTTC,CASSFDRVGYTF
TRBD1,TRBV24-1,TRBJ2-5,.,TGTGCCACCAGTACCACCGGGACAGGGAAAGAGACCCAGTACTTC,CATSTTGTGKETQYF
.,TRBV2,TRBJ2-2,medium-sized,TGTGCCAGCAGTGAATGGCAGGGTGCCGGGGAGCTGTTTTTT,CASSEWQGAGELFF
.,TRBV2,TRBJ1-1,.,TGTGCCAGCACTCAGGAGGGGCCTGTGGTCCCTGAAGCTTTCTTT,CASTQEGPVVPEAFF
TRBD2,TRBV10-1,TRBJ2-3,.,TGCGCCAGCAGTCGGGCTAGCGGGACAGATACGCAGTATTTT,CASSRASGTDTQYF
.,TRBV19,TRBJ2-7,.,TGTGCCAGTAGTCTGCAGGCCGACGAGCAGTACTTC,CASSLQADEQYF
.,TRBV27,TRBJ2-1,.,TGTGCCAGCAGTTTAGGTCTAACTCATGAGCAGTTCTTC,CASSLGLTHEQFF
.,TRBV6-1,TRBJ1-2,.,TGTGCCAGCAGTGAAGCCTTACGCGGAAACTATGGCTACACCTTC,CASSEALRGNYGYTF
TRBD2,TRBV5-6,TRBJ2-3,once,TGTGCCAGCAGCTTGGCGGGAGGGCCGTCAGATACGCAGTATTTT,CASSLAGGPSDTQYF